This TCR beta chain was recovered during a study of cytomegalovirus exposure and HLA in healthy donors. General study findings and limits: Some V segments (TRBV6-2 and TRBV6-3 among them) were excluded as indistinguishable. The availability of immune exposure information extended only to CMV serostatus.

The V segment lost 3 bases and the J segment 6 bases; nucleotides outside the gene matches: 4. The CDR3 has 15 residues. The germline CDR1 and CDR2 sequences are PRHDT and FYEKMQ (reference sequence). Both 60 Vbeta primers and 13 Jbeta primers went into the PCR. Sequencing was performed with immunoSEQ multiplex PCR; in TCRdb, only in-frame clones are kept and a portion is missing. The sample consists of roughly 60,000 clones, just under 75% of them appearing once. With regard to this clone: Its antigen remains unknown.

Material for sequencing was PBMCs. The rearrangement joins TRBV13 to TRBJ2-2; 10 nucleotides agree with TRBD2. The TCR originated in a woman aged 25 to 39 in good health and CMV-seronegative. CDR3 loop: CASSFKREGAGELFF. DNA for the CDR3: TGTGCCAGCAGCTTCAAGCGGGAGGGAGCCGGGGAGCTGTTTTTT.